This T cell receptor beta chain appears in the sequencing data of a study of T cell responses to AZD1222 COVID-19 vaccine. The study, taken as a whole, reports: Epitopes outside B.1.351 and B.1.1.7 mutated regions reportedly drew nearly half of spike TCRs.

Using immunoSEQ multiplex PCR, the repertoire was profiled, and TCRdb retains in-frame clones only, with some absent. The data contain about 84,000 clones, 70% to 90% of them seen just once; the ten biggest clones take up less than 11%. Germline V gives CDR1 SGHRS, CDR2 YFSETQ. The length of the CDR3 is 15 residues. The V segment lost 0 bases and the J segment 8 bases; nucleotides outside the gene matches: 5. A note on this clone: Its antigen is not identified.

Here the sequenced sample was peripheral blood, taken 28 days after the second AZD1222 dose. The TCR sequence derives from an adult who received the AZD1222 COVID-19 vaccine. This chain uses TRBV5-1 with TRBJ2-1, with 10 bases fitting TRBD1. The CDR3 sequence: CASSLGQGAMDEQFF. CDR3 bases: TGCGCCAGCAGCTTGGGACAGGGGGCGATGGATGAGCAGTTCTTC.